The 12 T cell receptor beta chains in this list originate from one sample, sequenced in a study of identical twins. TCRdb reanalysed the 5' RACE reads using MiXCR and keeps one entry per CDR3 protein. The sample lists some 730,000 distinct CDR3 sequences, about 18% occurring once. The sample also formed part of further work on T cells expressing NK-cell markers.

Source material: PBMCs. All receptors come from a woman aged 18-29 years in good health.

The CDR3 loop reads CASSWGFEQYF. The DNA for the CDR3 is TGTGCCAGCAGCTGGGGGTTCGAGCAGTACTTC. The V and J genes are TRBV7-2 and TRBJ2-7, with D perhaps assigned TRBD1 or TRBD2 (5 bases each). Germline V CDR1 and CDR2: SGHTA, FQGNSA. V lost 4 bases to trimming and J lost 6 bases, with 7 bases between them. The CDR3 consists of 11 residues.

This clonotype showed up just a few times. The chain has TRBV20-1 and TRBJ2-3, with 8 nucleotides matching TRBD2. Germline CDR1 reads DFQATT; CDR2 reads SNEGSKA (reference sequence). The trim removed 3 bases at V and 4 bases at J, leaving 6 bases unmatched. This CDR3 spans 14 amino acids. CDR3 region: CSARFGGGADTQYF. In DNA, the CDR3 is TGCAGTGCTAGGTTCGGGGGGGGCGCAGATACGCAGTATTTT.

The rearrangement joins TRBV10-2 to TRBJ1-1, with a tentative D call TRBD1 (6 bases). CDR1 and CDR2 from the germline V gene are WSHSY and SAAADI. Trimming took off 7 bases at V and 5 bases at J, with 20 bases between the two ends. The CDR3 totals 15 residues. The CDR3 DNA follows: TGCGCCAGCAACCGAGGGGGGGCAGCGGGTACTGAAGCTTTCTTT. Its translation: CASNRGGAAGTEAFF.

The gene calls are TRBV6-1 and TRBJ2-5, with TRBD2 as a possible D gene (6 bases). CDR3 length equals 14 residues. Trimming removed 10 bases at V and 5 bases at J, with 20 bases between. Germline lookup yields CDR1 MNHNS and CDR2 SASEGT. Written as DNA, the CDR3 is TGTGCCACCACGACCGCGGGGTATGGGGAGACCCAGTACTTC. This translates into CATTTAGYGETQYF.

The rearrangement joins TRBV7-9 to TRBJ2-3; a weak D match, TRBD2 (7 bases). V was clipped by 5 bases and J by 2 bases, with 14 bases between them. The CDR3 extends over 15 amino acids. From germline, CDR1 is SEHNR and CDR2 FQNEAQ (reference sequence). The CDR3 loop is CASSPAGAYTDTQYF. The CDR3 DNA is TGTGCCAGCAGCCCTGCGGGGGCCTACACAGATACGCAGTATTTT.

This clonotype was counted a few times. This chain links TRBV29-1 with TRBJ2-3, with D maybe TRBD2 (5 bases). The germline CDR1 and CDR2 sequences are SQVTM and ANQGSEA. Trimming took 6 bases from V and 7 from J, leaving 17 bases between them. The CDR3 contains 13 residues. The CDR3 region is CSVPGYLANTQYF. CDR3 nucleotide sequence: TGCAGCGTGCCGGGATACCTCGCCAATACGCAGTATTTT.

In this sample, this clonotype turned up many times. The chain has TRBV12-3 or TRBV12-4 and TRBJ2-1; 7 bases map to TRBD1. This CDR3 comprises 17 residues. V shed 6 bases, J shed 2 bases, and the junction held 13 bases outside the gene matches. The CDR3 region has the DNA TGTGCCAGCAGACCTACGACAGGGTTGCGGGCCTACAATGAGCAGTTCTTC. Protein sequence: CASRPTTGLRAYNEQFF.

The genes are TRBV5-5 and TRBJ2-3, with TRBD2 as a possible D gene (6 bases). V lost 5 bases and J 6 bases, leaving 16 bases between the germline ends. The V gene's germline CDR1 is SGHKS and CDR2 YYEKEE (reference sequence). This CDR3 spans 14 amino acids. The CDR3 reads CASSWGGGADTQYF. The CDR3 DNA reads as TGTGCCAGCAGTTGGGGAGGAGGCGCGGATACGCAGTATTTT.

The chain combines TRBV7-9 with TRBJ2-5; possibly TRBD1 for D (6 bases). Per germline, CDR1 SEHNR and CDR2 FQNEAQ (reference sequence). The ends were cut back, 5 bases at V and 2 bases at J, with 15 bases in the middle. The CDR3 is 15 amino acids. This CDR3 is CASSGIGGIQETQYF. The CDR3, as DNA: TGTGCCAGCAGCGGGATTGGGGGCATTCAAGAGACCCAGTACTTC.

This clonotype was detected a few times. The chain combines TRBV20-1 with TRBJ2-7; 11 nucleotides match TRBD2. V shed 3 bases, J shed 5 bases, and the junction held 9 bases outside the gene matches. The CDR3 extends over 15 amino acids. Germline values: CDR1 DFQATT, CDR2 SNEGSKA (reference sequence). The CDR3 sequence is CSASRLAGGGDEQYF. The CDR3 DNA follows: TGCAGTGCTAGTAGGCTAGCGGGAGGAGGAGACGAGCAGTACTTC.

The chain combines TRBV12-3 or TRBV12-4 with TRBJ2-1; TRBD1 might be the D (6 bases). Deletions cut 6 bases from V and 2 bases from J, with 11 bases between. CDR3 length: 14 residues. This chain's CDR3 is CASSHGQPYNEQFF. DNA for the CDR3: TGTGCCAGCAGCCACGGACAGCCCTACAATGAGCAGTTCTTC.

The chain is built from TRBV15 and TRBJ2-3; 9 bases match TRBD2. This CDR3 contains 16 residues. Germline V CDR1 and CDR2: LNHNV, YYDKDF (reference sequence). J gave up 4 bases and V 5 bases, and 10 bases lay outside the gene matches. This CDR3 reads CATSGPGLAYPDTQYF. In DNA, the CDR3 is TGTGCCACCAGCGGCCCGGGACTAGCATATCCAGATACGCAGTATTTT.